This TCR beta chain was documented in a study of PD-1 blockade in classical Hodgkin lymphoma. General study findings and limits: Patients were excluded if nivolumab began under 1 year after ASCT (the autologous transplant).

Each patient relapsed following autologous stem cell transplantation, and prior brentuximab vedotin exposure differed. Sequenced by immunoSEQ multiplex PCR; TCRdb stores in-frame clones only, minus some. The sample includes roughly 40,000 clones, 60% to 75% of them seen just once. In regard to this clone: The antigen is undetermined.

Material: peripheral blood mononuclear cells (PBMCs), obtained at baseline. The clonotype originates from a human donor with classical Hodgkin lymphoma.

The CDR3 is CASSEALLGSTTDTQYF. The DNA for the CDR3 is TGTGCCAGCAGTGAAGCGCTTCTAGGAAGCACCACAGATACGCAGTATTTT. V and J are TRBV2 and TRBJ2-3; D is unclear. The germline V and J ends were trimmed by 0 bases and 2 bases, with 15 bases remaining between them. Germline values: CDR1 SNHLY, CDR2 FYNNEI. CDR3 length: 17 amino acids.